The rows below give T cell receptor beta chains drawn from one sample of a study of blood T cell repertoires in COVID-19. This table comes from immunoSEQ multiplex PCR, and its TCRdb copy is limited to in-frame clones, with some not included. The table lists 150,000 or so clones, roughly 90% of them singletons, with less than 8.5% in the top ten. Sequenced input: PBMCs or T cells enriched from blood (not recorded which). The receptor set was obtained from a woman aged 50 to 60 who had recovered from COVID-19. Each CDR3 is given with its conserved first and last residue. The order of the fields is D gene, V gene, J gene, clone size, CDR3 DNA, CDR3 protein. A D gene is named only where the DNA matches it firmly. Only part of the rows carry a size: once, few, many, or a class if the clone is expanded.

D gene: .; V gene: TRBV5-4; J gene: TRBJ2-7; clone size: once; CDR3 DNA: TGTGCCAGCAGCGCGGCCTACGAGCAGTACTTC; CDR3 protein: CASSAAYEQYF
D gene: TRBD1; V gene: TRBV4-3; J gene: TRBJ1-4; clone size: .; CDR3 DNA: TGCGCCAGCAGCCGTACAGGGGCAGCTAATGAAAAACTGTTTTTT; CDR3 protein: CASSRTGAANEKLFF
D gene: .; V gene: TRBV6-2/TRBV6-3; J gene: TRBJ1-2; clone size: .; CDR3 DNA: TGTGCCAGCAGTTGGGACATAACTAACTATGGCTACACCTTC; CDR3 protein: CASSWDITNYGYTF
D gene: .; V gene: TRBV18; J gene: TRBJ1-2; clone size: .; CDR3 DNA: TGTGCCAGCTCCCAGGGCCTTTCAGTTGGCTACACCTTC; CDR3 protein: CASSQGLSVGYTF
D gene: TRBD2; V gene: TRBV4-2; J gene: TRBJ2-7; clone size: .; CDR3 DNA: TGTGCCAGCAGCCATCCTAATAGCGGGGGGGGCTTTTACGAGCAGTACTTC; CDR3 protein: CASSHPNSGGGFYEQYF
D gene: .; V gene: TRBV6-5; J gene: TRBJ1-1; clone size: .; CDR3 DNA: TGTGCCAGCCTTGAGGGCGCGAACACTGAAGCTTTCTTT; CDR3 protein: CASLEGANTEAFF
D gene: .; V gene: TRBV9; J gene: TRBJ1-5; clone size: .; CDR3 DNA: TGTGCCAGCAGCGGAACACCCAATCAGCCCCAGCATTTT; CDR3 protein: CASSGTPNQPQHF
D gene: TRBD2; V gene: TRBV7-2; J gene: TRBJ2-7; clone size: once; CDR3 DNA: TGTGCCAGCAGTACAGCGGGGGGGCGGTACGAGCAGTACTTC; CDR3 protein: CASSTAGGRYEQYF
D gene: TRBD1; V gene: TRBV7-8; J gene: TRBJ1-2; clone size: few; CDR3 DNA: TGTGCCAGCAGCTTAGTCGACAGGGATGGCTACACCTTC; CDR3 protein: CASSLVDRDGYTF
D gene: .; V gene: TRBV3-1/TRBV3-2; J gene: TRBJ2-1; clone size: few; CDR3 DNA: TGTGCCAGCAGCCATTCTTCAGGGGAAGAACGGTTCTTC; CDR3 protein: CASSHSSGEERFF
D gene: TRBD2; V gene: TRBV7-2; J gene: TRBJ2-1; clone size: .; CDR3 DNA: TGTGCCAGCAGCCCCCGGGTGACTAGCGGGGGGGCGGTTGAGCAGTTCTTC; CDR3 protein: CASSPRVTSGGAVEQFF
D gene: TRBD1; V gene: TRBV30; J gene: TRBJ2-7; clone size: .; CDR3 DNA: TGTGCCTGGGACCGGGACAGGGTAGGGGAGCAGTACTTC; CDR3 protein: CAWDRDRVGEQYF
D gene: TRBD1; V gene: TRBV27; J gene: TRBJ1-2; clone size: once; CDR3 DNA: TGTGCCAGCGGGGAACAGGGGGCGCGGGATTTCTTCTCCTATGGCTACACCTTC; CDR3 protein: CASGEQGARDFFSYGYTF
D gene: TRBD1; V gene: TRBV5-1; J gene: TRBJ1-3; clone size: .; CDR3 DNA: TGCGCCAGCAGCTTGATTGGGACAGGCTCCTACTCTGGAAACACCATATATTTT; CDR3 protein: CASSLIGTGSYSGNTIYF
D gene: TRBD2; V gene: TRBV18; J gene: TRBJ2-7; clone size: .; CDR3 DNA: TGTGCCAGCTCATCAGGACTAGCGGGGCCTAGCTCCTACGAGCAGTACTTC; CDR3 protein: CASSSGLAGPSSYEQYF
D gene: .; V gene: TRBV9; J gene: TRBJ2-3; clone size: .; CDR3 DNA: TGTGCCAGCAGCATACGACCTCGAGGCGGCACAGATACGCAGTATTTT; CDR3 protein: CASSIRPRGGTDTQYF
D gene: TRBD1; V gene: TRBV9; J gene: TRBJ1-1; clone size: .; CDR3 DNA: TGTGCCAGCAGGCCTGACAGGGGGCGCCCAGCTTTCTTT; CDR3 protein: CASRPDRGRPAFF
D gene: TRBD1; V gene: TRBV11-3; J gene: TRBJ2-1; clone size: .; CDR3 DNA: TGTGCCAGCAGCCCGGGGACAGGGGTCCATGAGCAGTTCTTC; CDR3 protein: CASSPGTGVHEQFF
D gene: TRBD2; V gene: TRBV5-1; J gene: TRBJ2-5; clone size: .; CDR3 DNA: TGCGCCGGCAGCAAGGGAGGGGCCCTGCAAGAGACCCAGTACTTC; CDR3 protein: CAGSKGGALQETQYF
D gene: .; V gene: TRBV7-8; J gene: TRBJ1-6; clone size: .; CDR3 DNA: TGTGCCAGCAGCTTAGGGGGGGGAATTGGTAATTCACCCCTCCACTTT; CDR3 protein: CASSLGGGIGNSPLHF
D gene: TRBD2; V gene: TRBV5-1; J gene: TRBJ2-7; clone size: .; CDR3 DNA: TGCGCCAGCAGCTGGACCGGACTAGCGGGGGCCAACTCCTACGAGCAGTACTTC; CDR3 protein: CASSWTGLAGANSYEQYF
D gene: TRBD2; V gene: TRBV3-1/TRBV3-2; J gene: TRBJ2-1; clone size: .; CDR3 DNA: TGTGCCAGCAGCCAAGGGGCTAGGACGGGACTGCCGGGGGGTGAGCAGTTCTTC; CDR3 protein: CASSQGARTGLPGGEQFF
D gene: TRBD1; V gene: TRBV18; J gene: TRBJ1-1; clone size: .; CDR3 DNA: TGTGCCAGCTCACAAGGACAGGGGGCCACTGAAGCTTTCTTT; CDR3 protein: CASSQGQGATEAFF
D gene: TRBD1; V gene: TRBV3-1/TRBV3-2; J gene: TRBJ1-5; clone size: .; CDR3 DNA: TGTGCCAGCAGCCCCGGGACAGTTAATCAGCCCCAGCATTTT; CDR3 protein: CASSPGTVNQPQHF
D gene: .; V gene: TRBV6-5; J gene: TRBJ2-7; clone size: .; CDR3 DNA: TGTGCCAGCAGTTACTCGATCTGGGGGCCCGGTAACGAGCAGTACTTC; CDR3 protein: CASSYSIWGPGNEQYF
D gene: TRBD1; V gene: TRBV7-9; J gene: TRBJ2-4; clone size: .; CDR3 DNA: TGTGCCAGCAGCTTCCTTGGTGGGACAGGGGACATTCAGTACTTC; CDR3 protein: CASSFLGGTGDIQYF
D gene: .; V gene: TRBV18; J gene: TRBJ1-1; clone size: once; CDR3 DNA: TGTGCCAGCTCACCACAGGGAGGAACTGAAGCTTTCTTT; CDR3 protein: CASSPQGGTEAFF
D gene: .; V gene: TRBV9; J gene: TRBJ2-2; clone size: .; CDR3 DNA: TGTGCCAGCAGCGGACCACAGGGGAACACCGGGGAGCTGTTTTTT; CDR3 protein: CASSGPQGNTGELFF
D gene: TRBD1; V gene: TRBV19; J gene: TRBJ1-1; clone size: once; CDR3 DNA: TGTGCCAGTCAGGGACAGGGCGCTCTCCGAGACACTGAAGCTTTCTTT; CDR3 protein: CASQGQGALRDTEAFF
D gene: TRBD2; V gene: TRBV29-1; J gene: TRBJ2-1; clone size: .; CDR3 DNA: TGCAGCGTTCAATTTGCGGGGGCCTACAATGAGCAGTTCTTC; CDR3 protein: CSVQFAGAYNEQFF
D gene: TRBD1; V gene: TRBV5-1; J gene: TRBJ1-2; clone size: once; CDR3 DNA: TGCGCCAGCAGCCCTGACAGGGTGGATGGCTACACCTTC; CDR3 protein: CASSPDRVDGYTF
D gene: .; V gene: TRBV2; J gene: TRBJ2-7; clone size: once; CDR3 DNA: TGTGCCAGCAGTGTATGGCCCGAGCAGTACTTC; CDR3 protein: CASSVWPEQYF
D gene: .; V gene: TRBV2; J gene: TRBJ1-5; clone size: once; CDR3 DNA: TGTGCCAGCAGTGACAGGGGAAGGCAGCCCCAGCATTTT; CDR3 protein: CASSDRGRQPQHF
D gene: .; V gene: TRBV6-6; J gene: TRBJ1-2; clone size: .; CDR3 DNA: TGTGCCAGCAGTTCTCCAACAGGGCTTGGCTACACCTTC; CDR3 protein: CASSSPTGLGYTF
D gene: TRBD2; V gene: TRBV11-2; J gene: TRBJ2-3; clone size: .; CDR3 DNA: TGTGCCAGCAGCTTAGATGCGGCTAGCGGGGGCCGCACAGATACGCAGTATTTT; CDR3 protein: CASSLDAASGGRTDTQYF
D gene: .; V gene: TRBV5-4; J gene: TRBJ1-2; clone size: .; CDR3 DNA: TGTGCCAGCAGCTTGGAGCGGGGGGGCTACACCTTC; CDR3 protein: CASSLERGGYTF
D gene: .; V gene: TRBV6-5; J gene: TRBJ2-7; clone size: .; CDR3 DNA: TGTGCCAGCAGTTACGAGGCCAGGTCGGGGGACGAGCAGTACTTC; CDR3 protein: CASSYEARSGDEQYF
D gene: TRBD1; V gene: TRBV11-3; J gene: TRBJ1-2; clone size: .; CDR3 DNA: TGTGCCAGCAGCCCGGGACAGGGTAACTATGGCTACACCTTC; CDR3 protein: CASSPGQGNYGYTF
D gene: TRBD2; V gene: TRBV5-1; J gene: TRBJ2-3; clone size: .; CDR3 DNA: TGCGCCAGCAGCTCGGGACTAGCGGCCACAGATACGCAGTATTTT; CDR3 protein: CASSSGLAATDTQYF
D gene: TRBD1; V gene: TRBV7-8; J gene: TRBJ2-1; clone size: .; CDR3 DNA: TGTGCCAGCAGCTTAAGGGGATTGGGACAGGTATACAATGAGCAGTTCTTC; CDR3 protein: CASSLRGLGQVYNEQFF
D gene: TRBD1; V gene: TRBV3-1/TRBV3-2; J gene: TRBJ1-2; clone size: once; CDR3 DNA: TGTGCCAGCAGCCAGGGGGACAGGCCTAACTATGGCTACACCTTC; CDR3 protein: CASSQGDRPNYGYTF
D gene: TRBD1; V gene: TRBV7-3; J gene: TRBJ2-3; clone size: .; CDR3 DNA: TGTGCCAGCAGCCCTGACAGGGGATACACAGATACGCAGTATTTT; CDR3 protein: CASSPDRGYTDTQYF
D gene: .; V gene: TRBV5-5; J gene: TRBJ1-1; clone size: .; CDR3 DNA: TGTGCCAGCAGCCCCCTAAGGAACACTGAAGCTTTCTTT; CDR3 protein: CASSPLRNTEAFF
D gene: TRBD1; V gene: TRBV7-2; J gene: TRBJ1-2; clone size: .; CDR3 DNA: TGTGCCAGCAGCTTAAGGGGGCTGGGAGGCTACACCTTC; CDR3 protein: CASSLRGLGGYTF
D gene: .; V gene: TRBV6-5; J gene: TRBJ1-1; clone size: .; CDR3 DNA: TGTGCCAGCAGTTTCTCGAACAGCGGAACGGTCACTGAAGCTTTCTTT; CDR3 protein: CASSFSNSGTVTEAFF
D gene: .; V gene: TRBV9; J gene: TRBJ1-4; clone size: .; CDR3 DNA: TGTGCCAGCAGTTCCGGACAGACCGCAACTAATGAAAAACTGTTTTTT; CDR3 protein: CASSSGQTATNEKLFF
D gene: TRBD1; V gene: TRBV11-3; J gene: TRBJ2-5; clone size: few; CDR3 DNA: TGTGCCACCCGGGACAGGAGCCCAGAGACCCAGTACTTC; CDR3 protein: CATRDRSPETQYF
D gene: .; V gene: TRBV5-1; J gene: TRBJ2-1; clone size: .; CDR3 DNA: TGCGCCAGCAGCTTGGGGGCGGGTGAGCAGTTCTTC; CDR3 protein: CASSLGAGEQFF
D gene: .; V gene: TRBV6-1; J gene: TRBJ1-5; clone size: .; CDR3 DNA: TGTGCCAGCAGTGAATACCCCCAGACAGTTTTCAATCAGCCCCAGCATTTT; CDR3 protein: CASSEYPQTVFNQPQHF
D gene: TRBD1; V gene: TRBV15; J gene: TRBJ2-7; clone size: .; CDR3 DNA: TGTGCCACCAGCAGAGCGGGACAGGGCCTCTACGAGCAGTACTTC; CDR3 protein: CATSRAGQGLYEQYF
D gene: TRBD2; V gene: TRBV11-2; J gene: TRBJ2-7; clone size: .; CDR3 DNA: TGTGCCAGCAGCTTCGGCCTAGCGGGGGCTAGGGCCGAGCAGTACTTC; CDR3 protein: CASSFGLAGARAEQYF